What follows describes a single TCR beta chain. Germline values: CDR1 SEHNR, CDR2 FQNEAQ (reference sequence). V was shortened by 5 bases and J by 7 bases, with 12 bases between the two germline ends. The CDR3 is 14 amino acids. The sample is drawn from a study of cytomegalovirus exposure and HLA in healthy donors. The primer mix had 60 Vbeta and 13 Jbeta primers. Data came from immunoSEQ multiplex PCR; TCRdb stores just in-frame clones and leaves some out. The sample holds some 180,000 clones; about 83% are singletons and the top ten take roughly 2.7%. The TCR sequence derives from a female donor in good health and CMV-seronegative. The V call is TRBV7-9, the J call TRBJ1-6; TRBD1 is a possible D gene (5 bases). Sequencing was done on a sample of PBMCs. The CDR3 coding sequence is TGTGCCAGCAGCCAGACAGCTCTAAATTCACCCCTCCACTTT. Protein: CASSQTALNSPLHF.